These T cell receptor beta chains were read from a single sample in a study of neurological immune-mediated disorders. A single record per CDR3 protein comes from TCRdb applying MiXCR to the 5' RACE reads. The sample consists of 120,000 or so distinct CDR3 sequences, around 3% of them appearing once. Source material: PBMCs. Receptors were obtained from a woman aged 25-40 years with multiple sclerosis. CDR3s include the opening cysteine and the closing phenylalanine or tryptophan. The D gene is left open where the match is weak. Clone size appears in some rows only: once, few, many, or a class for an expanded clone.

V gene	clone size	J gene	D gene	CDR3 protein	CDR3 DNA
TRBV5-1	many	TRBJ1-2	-	CASSLGTANYGYTF	TGCGCCAGCAGCTTGGGGACAGCTAACTATGGCTACACCTTC
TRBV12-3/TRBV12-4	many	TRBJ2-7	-	CASSPGVGYEQYF	TGTGCCAGCTCCCCCGGGGTAGGGTACGAGCAGTACTTC
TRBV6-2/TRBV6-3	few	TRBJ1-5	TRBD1	CASSSGTENQPQHF	TGTGCCAGCAGTTCGGGGACAGAGAATCAGCCCCAGCATTTT
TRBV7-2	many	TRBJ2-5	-	CASSSGPRETQYF	TGTGCCAGCAGCTCAGGGCCGAGGGAGACCCAGTACTTC
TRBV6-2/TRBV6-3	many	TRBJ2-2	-	CASTDSLDTGELFF	TGTGCCAGCACTGATAGTCTGGACACCGGGGAGCTGTTTTTT
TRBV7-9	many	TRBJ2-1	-	CASSLGQVLNNEQFF	TGTGCCAGCAGCTTAGGGCAGGTCCTAAACAATGAGCAGTTCTTC
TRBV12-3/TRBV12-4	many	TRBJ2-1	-	CASSLLGLARGDEQFF	TGTGCCAGCAGTTTATTAGGGCTAGCGCGGGGTGATGAGCAGTTCTTC
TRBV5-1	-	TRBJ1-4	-	CASSFRAHNEKLFF	TGCGCCAGCAGCTTCAGGGCCCATAATGAAAAACTGTTTTTT
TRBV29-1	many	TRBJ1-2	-	CSVRGVPNYGYTF	TGCAGCGTTCGGGGGGTGCCTAACTATGGCTACACCTTC
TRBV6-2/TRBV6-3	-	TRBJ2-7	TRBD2	CASSTRGLDVYEQYF	TGTGCCAGCAGTACCCGGGGACTAGATGTCTACGAGCAGTACTTC
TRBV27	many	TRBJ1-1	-	CASSPLLGLVAFF	TGTGCCAGCAGTCCCCTCCTCGGACTCGTAGCTTTCTTT
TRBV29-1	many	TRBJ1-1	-	CSVEDLGRLNTEAFF	TGCAGCGTTGAAGATCTTGGACGGCTGAACACTGAAGCTTTCTTT
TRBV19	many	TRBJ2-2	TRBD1	CASSTGQGRETGELFF	TGTGCCAGTAGTACCGGACAGGGAAGGGAGACCGGGGAGCTGTTTTTT
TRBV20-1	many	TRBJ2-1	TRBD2	CSARAGASYNEQFF	TGCAGTGCTCGGGCGGGAGCTTCTTACAATGAGCAGTTCTTC
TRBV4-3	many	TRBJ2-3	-	CASSPQPGSDTDTQYF	TGCGCCAGCAGCCCTCAACCGGGTTCGGACACAGATACGCAGTATTTT
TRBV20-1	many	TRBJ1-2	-	CSAREPVGYGYTF	TGCAGTGCTAGAGAGCCCGTGGGGTATGGCTACACCTTC
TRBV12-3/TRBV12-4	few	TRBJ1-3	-	CASTSLGSGNTIYF	TGTGCCAGCACCTCGCTAGGGTCGGGAAACACCATATATTTT
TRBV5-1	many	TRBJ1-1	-	CASSLGGRGARTEAFF	TGCGCCAGCAGCTTGGGGGGCCGGGGGGCGCGAACTGAAGCTTTCTTT
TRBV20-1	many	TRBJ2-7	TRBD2	CSAGTSGKRFHEQYF	TGCAGTGCTGGGACTAGCGGGAAAAGATTCCACGAGCAGTACTTC
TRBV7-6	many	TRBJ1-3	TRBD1	CASSLGGQVAGNTIYF	TGTGCCAGCAGCTTAGGGGGACAGGTCGCTGGAAACACCATATATTTT
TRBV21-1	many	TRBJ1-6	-	CASSKQGNSPLHF	TGTGCCAGCAGCAAACAGGGGAATTCACCCCTCCACTTT
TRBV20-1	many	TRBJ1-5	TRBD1	CSAIGAEGGAGLQPQHF	TGCAGTGCTATCGGTGCTGAAGGGGGCGCGGGGCTTCAGCCCCAGCATTTT